This T cell receptor beta chain is from a study of post-analysis software for immune sequencing data (dated by TCRdb to about 2015). Turning to the overall study: Recorded disease courses included relapsing-remitting, secondary progressive and progressive-relapsing multiple sclerosis, with some patients lacking subtype annotation. A subset of samples was prepared in parallel using single-end sample barcoding, then pooled and co-amplified after Illumina adapter ligation. Patient repertoires were compared against roughly 11 previously published healthy control repertoires from donors aged about 6 to 27 years. What the research found in general, with its limitations: The control group was slightly older than the multiple sclerosis patient group. Strong co-clustering of samples prepared in the same batch was shown by direct clustering with F measure, prompting a batch-effect correction. A few TRBV segments, including TRBV5-6, TRBV5-1 and TRBV20-1, were significantly more frequent in patients than controls. Significantly lower normalized Chao1 diversity was found in multiple sclerosis patients than in controls, suggesting substantial peripheral T-cell clonal expansion.

From cysteine to phenylalanine, the CDR3 is 17 amino acids long. The read is trimmed to its CDR3 DNA, 51 bases read in frame from base 1. V has 6 bases trimmed and J has 2 bases trimmed; junction bases matching no gene number 4. Per the germline V gene, MNHNS is the CDR1 and SASEGT is the CDR2. As to this clonotype: The antigen it recognizes is unknown. Base qualities are not at hand, and no much larger clone is one base apart.

TCR beta repertoires were profiled from peripheral blood of some 13 young patients with multiple sclerosis to demonstrate the VDJtools post-analysis software. The patients with multiple sclerosis were children and adolescents between about 6 and 15 years of age. Library preparation used PCR. These reads were obtained on an Illumina HiSeq 2500. To reduce PCR and sequencing biases, unique molecular identifiers were built into the TCR beta cDNA libraries. Per 1 to 10 million input T cells, some 500,000 cDNA molecules were obtained, such that each molecule approximated one T cell. The patient libraries were prepared and sequenced with the same protocol used for the earlier healthy control dataset. Within a given batch, samples were prepared together, multiplexed and sequenced on the same HiSeq lane. On the authors' methods: MIGEC was used to process the raw barcoded reads, and molecular identifier groups with only a single read were discarded before consensus assembly and CDR3 extraction. Clonotype tables were post-analysed with VDJtools, and diversity was normalized by down-sampling all datasets to the smallest sample size. Repertoire overlap clustering matched CDR3 amino acid but not nucleotide sequences to correct batch-related cross-sample contamination. The raw public reads went through TCRdb reprocessing: fastp at Q25, MiXCR clone calling, in-frame beta chains kept. Under each unique CDR3 protein, matching rows form one entry showing the most common genes and DNA. Here the V and J calls rest on TCRdb's processing, not on the authors' analysis. Recorded for this sample are under 650,000 distinct CDR3 sequences; roughly 47% of them occurred a single time. More than 1.5% of the sample rests with the top ten.

The source of this sequence is a girl aged 5 to 17 with multiple sclerosis. Input material: blood. The chain was built from TRBV6-1 and TRBJ2-1, and TRBD2 matches 16 of the central bases. The DNA is TGTGCCAGCAGCCCGGGACTAGCGGGAGGGCCCTACAATGAGCAGTTCTTC. The encoded protein is CASSPGLAGGPYNEQFF.